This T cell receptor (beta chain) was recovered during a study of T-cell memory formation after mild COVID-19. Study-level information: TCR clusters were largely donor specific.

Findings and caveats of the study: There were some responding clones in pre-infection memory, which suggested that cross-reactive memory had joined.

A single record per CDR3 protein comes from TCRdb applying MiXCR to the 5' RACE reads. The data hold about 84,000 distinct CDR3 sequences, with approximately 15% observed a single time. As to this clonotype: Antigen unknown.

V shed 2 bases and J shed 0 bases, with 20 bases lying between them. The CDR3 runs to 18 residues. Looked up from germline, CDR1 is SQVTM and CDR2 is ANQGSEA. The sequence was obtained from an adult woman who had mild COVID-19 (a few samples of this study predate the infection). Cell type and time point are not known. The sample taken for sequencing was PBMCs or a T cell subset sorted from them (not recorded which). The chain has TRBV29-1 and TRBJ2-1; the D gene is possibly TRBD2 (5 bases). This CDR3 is CSVESLTSSTGSYNEQFF. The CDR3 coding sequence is TGCAGCGTTGAATCCCTCACTAGTAGCACGGGCTCCTACAATGAGCAGTTCTTC.